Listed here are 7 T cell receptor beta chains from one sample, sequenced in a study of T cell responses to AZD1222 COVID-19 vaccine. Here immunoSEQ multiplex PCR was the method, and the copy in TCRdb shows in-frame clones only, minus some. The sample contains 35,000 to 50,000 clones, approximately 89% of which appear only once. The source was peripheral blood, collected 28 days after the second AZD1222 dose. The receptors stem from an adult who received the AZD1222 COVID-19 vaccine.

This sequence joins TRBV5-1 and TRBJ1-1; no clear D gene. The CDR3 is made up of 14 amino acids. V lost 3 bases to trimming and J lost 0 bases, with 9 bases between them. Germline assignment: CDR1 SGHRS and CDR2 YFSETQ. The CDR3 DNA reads TGCGCCAGCAGCTCCCGGGTAGTGAACACTGAAGCTTTCTTT. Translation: CASSSRVVNTEAFF.

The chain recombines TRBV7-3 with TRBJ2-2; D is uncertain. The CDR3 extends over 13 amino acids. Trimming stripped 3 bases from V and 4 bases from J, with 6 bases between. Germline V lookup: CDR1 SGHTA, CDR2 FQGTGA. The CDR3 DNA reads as TGTGCCAGCAGCTTGTATACCACCGGGGAGCTGTTTTTT. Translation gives CASSLYTTGELFF.

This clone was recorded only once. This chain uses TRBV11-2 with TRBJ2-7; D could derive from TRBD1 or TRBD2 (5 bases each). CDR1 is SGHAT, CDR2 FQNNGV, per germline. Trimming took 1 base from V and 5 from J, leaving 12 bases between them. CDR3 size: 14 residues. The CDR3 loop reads CASSLVGVIHEQYF. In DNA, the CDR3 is TGTGCCAGCAGCTTAGTGGGGGTGATTCACGAGCAGTACTTC.

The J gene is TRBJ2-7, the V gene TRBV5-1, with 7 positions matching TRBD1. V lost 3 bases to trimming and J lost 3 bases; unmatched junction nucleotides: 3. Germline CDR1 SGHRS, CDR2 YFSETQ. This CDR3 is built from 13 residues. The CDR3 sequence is CASSSDRLYEQYF. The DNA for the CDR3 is TGCGCCAGCAGCTCGGACAGGCTCTACGAGCAGTACTTC.

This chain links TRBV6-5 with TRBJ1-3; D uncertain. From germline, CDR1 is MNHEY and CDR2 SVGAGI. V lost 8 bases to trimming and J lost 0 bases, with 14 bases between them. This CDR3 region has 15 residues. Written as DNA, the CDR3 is TGTGCCAGCTCCCTGGGGAGGAGCTCTGGAAACACCATATATTTT. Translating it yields CASSLGRSSGNTIYF.

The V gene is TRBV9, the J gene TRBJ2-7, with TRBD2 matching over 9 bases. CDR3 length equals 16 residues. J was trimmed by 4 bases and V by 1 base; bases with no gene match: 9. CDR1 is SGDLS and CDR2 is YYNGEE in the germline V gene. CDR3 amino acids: CASSVLAGQRLYEQYF. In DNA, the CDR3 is TGTGCCAGCAGCGTACTAGCGGGACAAAGGTTGTACGAGCAGTACTTC.

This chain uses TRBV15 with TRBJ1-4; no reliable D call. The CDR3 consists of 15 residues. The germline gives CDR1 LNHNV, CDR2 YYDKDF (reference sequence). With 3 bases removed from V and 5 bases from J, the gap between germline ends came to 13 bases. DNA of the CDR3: TGTGCCACCAGCAGCGCGGAGGTCAAAAATGAAAAACTGTTTTTT. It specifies CATSSAEVKNEKLFF.